These T cell receptor beta chains were read from a single sample in a study of Graves' ophthalmopathy and Graves' hyperthyroidism. TCRdb itself ran the multiplex PCR reads through MiXCR, one entry per CDR3 protein. Here the sample spans a few hundred thousand distinct CDR3 sequences, under 25% being singletons. The sequenced material came from peripheral blood. The source is a woman under 30 with stable Graves' hyperthyroidism. Both conserved end residues are part of each CDR3. The order of the fields is V gene, clone size, CDR3 length, D gene, J gene, CDR3 protein, CDR3 DNA. The D gene is left open where the match is weak. A clone size is listed for some rows: how often the clone was seen (once, few, many), or a class if it is expanded.

v_gene: TRBV12-3/TRBV12-4
abundance: many
len: 14
d_gene: TRBD2
j_gene: TRBJ2-7
CDR3aa: CASSPLAGGTEQYF
CDR3nt: TGTGCCAGCAGTCCACTAGCGGGGGGAACCGAGCAGTACTTC

v_gene: TRBV20-1
abundance: many
len: 14
d_gene: .
j_gene: TRBJ2-5
CDR3aa: CSANKWTEQETQYF
CDR3nt: TGCAGTGCGAACAAATGGACGGAGCAAGAGACCCAGTACTTC

v_gene: TRBV11-2
abundance: .
len: 16
d_gene: .
j_gene: TRBJ1-5
CDR3aa: CASSLQGSHYNQPQHF
CDR3nt: TGTGCCAGCAGCTTACAGGGATCCCACTACAATCAGCCCCAGCATTTT

v_gene: TRBV29-1
abundance: many
len: 15
d_gene: .
j_gene: TRBJ2-4
CDR3aa: CSVKVLRGSGDIKYF
CDR3nt: TGCAGCGTTAAGGTTCTACGGGGGAGTGGGGACATTAAGTACTTC

v_gene: TRBV20-1
abundance: many
len: 13
d_gene: .
j_gene: TRBJ1-6
CDR3aa: CSARGQDYSPLHF
CDR3nt: TGCAGTGCTAGAGGACAGGATTATTCACCCCTCCACTTT

v_gene: TRBV10-3
abundance: few
len: 13
d_gene: TRBD1
j_gene: TRBJ1-1
CDR3aa: CAVTGEMNTEAFF
CDR3nt: TGTGCCGTCACAGGGGAGATGAACACTGAAGCTTTCTTT

v_gene: TRBV20-1
abundance: many
len: 14
d_gene: .
j_gene: TRBJ1-5
CDR3aa: CSARSGREYQPQHF
CDR3nt: TGCAGTGCTAGGTCGGGGCGGGAATATCAGCCCCAGCATTTT

v_gene: TRBV6-1
abundance: many
len: 13
d_gene: .
j_gene: TRBJ2-2
CDR3aa: CASSQSLTGELFF
CDR3nt: TGTGCCAGCAGCCAATCTCTCACCGGGGAGCTGTTTTTT

v_gene: TRBV29-1
abundance: .
len: 17
d_gene: TRBD1
j_gene: TRBJ2-6
CDR3aa: CSVTGQVSPSGANVLTF
CDR3nt: TGCAGCGTTACCGGACAGGTGTCCCCTTCTGGGGCCAACGTCCTGACTTTC

v_gene: TRBV6-5
abundance: many
len: 16
d_gene: .
j_gene: TRBJ1-3
CDR3aa: CASSYRTGISGNTIYF
CDR3nt: TGTGCCAGCAGTTACCGGACTGGAATCTCTGGAAACACCATATATTTT

v_gene: TRBV12-3/TRBV12-4
abundance: many
len: 13
d_gene: .
j_gene: TRBJ2-5
CDR3aa: CASTDGQQETQYF
CDR3nt: TGTGCCAGCACCGACGGACAGCAAGAGACCCAGTACTTC

v_gene: TRBV6-5
abundance: many
len: 13
d_gene: .
j_gene: TRBJ2-7
CDR3aa: CASSYSKLKEQYF
CDR3nt: TGTGCCAGCAGTTACTCGAAACTGAAAGAGCAGTACTTC

v_gene: TRBV20-1
abundance: many
len: 15
d_gene: TRBD2
j_gene: TRBJ2-7
CDR3aa: CSARGTTAGVIEQYF
CDR3nt: TGCAGTGCTAGGGGGACTACGGCGGGAGTGATCGAGCAGTACTTC

v_gene: TRBV6-2/TRBV6-3
abundance: .
len: 15
d_gene: .
j_gene: TRBJ2-7
CDR3aa: CASRQRAGRLYEQYF
CDR3nt: TGTGCCAGCAGACAGCGGGCGGGGCGCCTCTACGAGCAGTACTTC

v_gene: TRBV12-3/TRBV12-4
abundance: many
len: 13
d_gene: .
j_gene: TRBJ1-2
CDR3aa: CASSFGSGYGYTF
CDR3nt: TGTGCCAGCAGTTTTGGGTCGGGCTATGGCTACACCTTC

v_gene: TRBV2
abundance: .
len: 16
d_gene: .
j_gene: TRBJ1-5
CDR3aa: CASSASQGTRNQPKHF
CDR3nt: TGTGCCAGCAGTGCTAGTCAGGGAACGCGGAATCAGCCCAAGCATTTT

v_gene: TRBV19
abundance: many
len: 15
d_gene: TRBD2
j_gene: TRBJ2-5
CDR3aa: CASRESSGSWETQYF
CDR3nt: TGTGCCAGTCGTGAAAGTAGCGGGAGCTGGGAGACCCAGTACTTC

v_gene: TRBV6-1
abundance: many
len: 13
d_gene: TRBD1
j_gene: TRBJ2-5
CDR3aa: CASRTGGQETQYF
CDR3nt: TGTGCCAGCAGGACAGGGGGGCAAGAGACCCAGTACTTC

v_gene: TRBV19
abundance: many
len: 15
d_gene: .
j_gene: TRBJ1-5
CDR3aa: CASSIRRGGEKPQHF
CDR3nt: TGTGCCAGTAGTATCCGTAGGGGAGGAGAAAAGCCCCAGCATTTT

v_gene: TRBV30
abundance: .
len: 14
d_gene: .
j_gene: TRBJ1-1
CDR3aa: CAWSVRQGITEAFF
CDR3nt: TGTGCCTGGAGTGTAAGGCAGGGCATCACTGAAGCTTTCTTT

v_gene: TRBV29-1
abundance: many
len: 15
d_gene: TRBD2
j_gene: TRBJ2-5
CDR3aa: CSFPEAGRDKETQYF
CDR3nt: TGCAGCTTCCCGGAGGCCGGGAGGGACAAAGAGACCCAGTACTTC

v_gene: TRBV7-2
abundance: many
len: 13
d_gene: .
j_gene: TRBJ1-1
CDR3aa: CASSLGGVTEAFF
CDR3nt: TGTGCCAGCAGCTTAGGGGGAGTCACTGAAGCTTTCTTT

v_gene: TRBV11-2
abundance: few
len: 13
d_gene: .
j_gene: TRBJ1-2
CDR3aa: CASSLGVTDNYTF
CDR3nt: TGTGCCAGCAGCTTAGGCGTGACAGACAACTACACCTTC

v_gene: TRBV19
abundance: many
len: 17
d_gene: .
j_gene: TRBJ1-1
CDR3aa: CASSIGHGGGVNTEAFF
CDR3nt: TGTGCCAGTAGTATAGGGCACGGGGGCGGCGTGAACACTGAAGCTTTCTTT

v_gene: TRBV12-3/TRBV12-4
abundance: many
len: 14
d_gene: TRBD2
j_gene: TRBJ2-7
CDR3aa: CASSHTSGTYEQYF
CDR3nt: TGTGCCAGCAGTCATACTAGCGGAACCTACGAGCAGTACTTC

v_gene: TRBV28
abundance: many
len: 13
d_gene: .
j_gene: TRBJ1-5
CDR3aa: CASTVIDNQPQHF
CDR3nt: TGTGCCAGCACCGTGATAGACAATCAGCCCCAGCATTTT

v_gene: TRBV20-1
abundance: many
len: 13
d_gene: TRBD1
j_gene: TRBJ1-1
CDR3aa: CSAPTGTNTEAFF
CDR3nt: TGCAGTGCCCCGACAGGGACGAACACTGAAGCTTTCTTT

v_gene: TRBV24-1
abundance: many
len: 14
d_gene: .
j_gene: TRBJ2-7
CDR3aa: CATSDTGQDYEQYF
CDR3nt: TGTGCCACCAGTGACACCGGACAAGACTACGAGCAGTACTTC

v_gene: TRBV7-9
abundance: .
len: 14
d_gene: .
j_gene: TRBJ1-2
CDR3aa: CASSLSGGGYGYTF
CDR3nt: TGTGCCAGCAGCTTATCGGGGGGCGGCTATGGCTACACCTTC

v_gene: TRBV28
abundance: many
len: 14
d_gene: TRBD1
j_gene: TRBJ1-6
CDR3aa: CASGSRQGSSPLHF
CDR3nt: TGTGCCAGCGGGTCCCGACAGGGGAGTTCACCCCTCCACTTT

v_gene: TRBV7-2
abundance: many
len: 14
d_gene: .
j_gene: TRBJ2-3
CDR3aa: CASSLALGGSGQYF
CDR3nt: TGTGCCAGCAGCTTAGCGCTTGGGGGCTCTGGTCAGTATTTT

v_gene: TRBV19
abundance: many
len: 14
d_gene: .
j_gene: TRBJ1-2
CDR3aa: CASSIGGPNYGYTF
CDR3nt: TGTGCCAGTAGTATCGGGGGGCCTAACTATGGCTACACCTTC

v_gene: TRBV6-5
abundance: many
len: 15
d_gene: .
j_gene: TRBJ1-1
CDR3aa: CASSYNSAENTEAFF
CDR3nt: TGTGCCAGCAGTTACAACAGTGCGGAGAACACTGAAGCTTTCTTT

v_gene: TRBV19
abundance: many
len: 13
d_gene: .
j_gene: TRBJ2-4
CDR3aa: CASRGGAPDIQYF
CDR3nt: TGTGCCAGTAGGGGGGGGGCGCCGGACATTCAGTACTTC

v_gene: TRBV27
abundance: .
len: 13
d_gene: .
j_gene: TRBJ2-6
CDR3aa: CASRRAGANVLTF
CDR3nt: TGTGCCAGCAGGCGGGCTGGGGCCAACGTCCTGACTTTC

v_gene: TRBV7-2
abundance: many
len: 14
d_gene: .
j_gene: TRBJ1-2
CDR3aa: CASSRRGANYGYTF
CDR3nt: TGTGCCAGCAGCCGAAGGGGTGCTAACTATGGCTACACCTTC

v_gene: TRBV27
abundance: .
len: 15
d_gene: .
j_gene: TRBJ1-6
CDR3aa: CASSPYAGPNSPLHF
CDR3nt: TGTGCCAGCAGTCCCTACGCGGGACCTAATTCACCCCTCCACTTT

v_gene: TRBV2
abundance: .
len: 12
d_gene: .
j_gene: TRBJ2-6
CDR3aa: CASEQGANVLTF
CDR3nt: TGTGCCAGCGAACAGGGGGCCAACGTCCTGACTTTC

v_gene: TRBV12-3/TRBV12-4
abundance: .
len: 14
d_gene: TRBD2
j_gene: TRBJ2-5
CDR3aa: CASSPAGGEETQYF
CDR3nt: TGTGCCAGCAGCCCAGCGGGGGGGGAAGAGACCCAGTACTTC

v_gene: TRBV7-2
abundance: many
len: 13
d_gene: .
j_gene: TRBJ1-1
CDR3aa: CASSMGQSTEAFF
CDR3nt: TGTGCCAGCAGCATGGGACAATCAACTGAAGCTTTCTTT

v_gene: TRBV20-1
abundance: many
len: 13
d_gene: TRBD2
j_gene: TRBJ2-7
CDR3aa: CSASSGRNYEQYF
CDR3nt: TGCAGTGCGAGTAGCGGGAGGAACTACGAGCAGTACTTC

v_gene: TRBV27
abundance: many
len: 14
d_gene: TRBD1
j_gene: TRBJ1-1
CDR3aa: CASSGWDRGAEAFF
CDR3nt: TGTGCCAGCAGTGGGTGGGACAGGGGTGCCGAAGCTTTCTTT

v_gene: TRBV20-1
abundance: many
len: 13
d_gene: TRBD1
j_gene: TRBJ2-7
CDR3aa: CSAAGQGTYEQYF
CDR3nt: TGCAGTGCCGCGGGACAGGGGACCTACGAGCAGTACTTC

v_gene: TRBV9
abundance: many
len: 14
d_gene: .
j_gene: TRBJ2-2
CDR3aa: CASSTSSVTGELFF
CDR3nt: TGTGCCAGCAGCACAAGCTCGGTCACCGGGGAGCTGTTTTTT

v_gene: TRBV28
abundance: few
len: 15
d_gene: TRBD1
j_gene: TRBJ1-5
CDR3aa: CASSSLGQGDQPQHF
CDR3nt: TGTGCCAGCAGTTCCTTGGGACAGGGAGACCAGCCCCAGCATTTT

v_gene: TRBV10-3
abundance: .
len: 14
d_gene: .
j_gene: TRBJ1-1
CDR3aa: CAISAGERRTEAFF
CDR3nt: TGTGCCATCAGTGCAGGGGAAAGAAGGACTGAAGCTTTCTTT

v_gene: TRBV24-1
abundance: .
len: 20
d_gene: TRBD2
j_gene: TRBJ2-5
CDR3aa: CATSPGLAGFLTGYQETQYF
CDR3nt: TGTGCCACCAGCCCGGGACTAGCGGGCTTTCTTACCGGCTACCAAGAGACCCAGTACTTC

v_gene: TRBV27
abundance: many
len: 13
d_gene: .
j_gene: TRBJ2-7
CDR3aa: CASSFGSAYEQYF
CDR3nt: TGTGCCAGCAGCTTCGGGTCTGCCTACGAGCAGTACTTC

v_gene: TRBV5-1
abundance: many
len: 14
d_gene: TRBD1
j_gene: TRBJ1-2
CDR3aa: CASRPTGELKGYTF
CDR3nt: TGCGCCAGCAGGCCGACAGGGGAACTTAAAGGCTACACCTTC

v_gene: TRBV12-3/TRBV12-4
abundance: .
len: 17
d_gene: TRBD2
j_gene: TRBJ2-2
CDR3aa: CASSLVLAGDNTGELFF
CDR3nt: TGTGCCAGCAGTTTGGTACTAGCGGGAGACAACACCGGGGAGCTGTTTTTT

v_gene: TRBV5-6
abundance: many
len: 17
d_gene: TRBD2
j_gene: TRBJ2-5
CDR3aa: CASSLVGAGSPQETQYF
CDR3nt: TGTGCCAGCAGCTTGGTAGGAGCGGGAAGTCCTCAAGAGACCCAGTACTTC

v_gene: TRBV15
abundance: few
len: 16
d_gene: .
j_gene: TRBJ2-5
CDR3aa: CATSRGGSGDQETQYF
CDR3nt: TGTGCCACCAGCAGAGGGGGGTCGGGGGACCAAGAGACCCAGTACTTC

v_gene: TRBV4-2
abundance: many
len: 18
d_gene: .
j_gene: TRBJ1-3
CDR3aa: CASSQGQVLGSTGNTIYF
CDR3nt: TGTGCCAGCAGCCAAGGGCAGGTTTTGGGGAGTACGGGAAACACCATATATTTT